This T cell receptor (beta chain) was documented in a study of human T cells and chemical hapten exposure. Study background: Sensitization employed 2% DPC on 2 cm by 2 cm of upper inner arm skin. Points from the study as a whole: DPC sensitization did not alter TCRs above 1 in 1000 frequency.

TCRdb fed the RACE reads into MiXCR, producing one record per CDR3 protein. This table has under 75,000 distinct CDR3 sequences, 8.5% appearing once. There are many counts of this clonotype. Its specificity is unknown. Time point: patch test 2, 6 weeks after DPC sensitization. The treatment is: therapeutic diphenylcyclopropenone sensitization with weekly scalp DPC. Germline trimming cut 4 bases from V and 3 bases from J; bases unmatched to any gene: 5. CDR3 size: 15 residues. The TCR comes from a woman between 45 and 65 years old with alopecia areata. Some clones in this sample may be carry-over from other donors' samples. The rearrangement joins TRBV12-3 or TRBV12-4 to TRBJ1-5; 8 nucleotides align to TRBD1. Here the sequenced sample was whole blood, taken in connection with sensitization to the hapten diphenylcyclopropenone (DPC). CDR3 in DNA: TGTGCCAGCAGTTCCGGGACAGGAGTCAATCAGCCCCAGCATTTT. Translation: CASSSGTGVNQPQHF.